These 20 T cell receptor beta chains originate from one sample sequenced in a study of regulatory T cells in long-lasting Graves disease (dated by TCRdb to the early 2020s). The library was generated by multiplex PCR. Sequencer: Illumina HiSeq 4000. TCR beta libraries were built with iRepertoire HTBI primers and Arm-PCR amplification of CDR3 regions. TCRdb trimmed the raw reads at Q25, called clones with MiXCR and kept productive beta chains. Each entry merges the rows of one CDR3 protein and shows their most common DNA and genes. The sample table holds 550,000 to 650,000 distinct CDR3 sequences, of which about 16% were seen once. Of the sample, 12% falls within the top ten clones. The time point label, as the study defines it: newly diagnosed GD, antithyroid drugs for less than 3 months. RNA was extracted from PBMCs in TRIzol for both TCR sequencing and RNA sequencing. The same data also went into a second study, on T cells in Graves' hyperthyroidism and ophthalmopathy.

This sample comprised peripheral blood mononuclear cells (PBMCs), obtained at new diagnosis, from a patient treated with antithyroid drugs. The source of these receptors is a man younger than 30 with Graves disease. Donor details come from another sample of the same person, matched by shared clones.

A few counts support this clonotype. The chain recombines TRBV20-1 with TRBJ2-7; a weak D match, TRBD2 (5 bases). The V gene's germline CDR1 is DFQATT and CDR2 SNEGSKA (reference sequence). CDR3 length equals 15 residues. The V end lost 4 bases, the J end lost 2 bases, and 18 bases lay between the germline ends. The CDR3 reads CSAIRVEGVPYEQYF. Written as DNA, the CDR3 is TGCAGTGCTATCCGCGTCGAGGGCGTCCCCTACGAGCAGTACTTC.

The chain combines TRBV7-3 with TRBJ1-1; 11 bases align to TRBD1. Germline trimming cut 5 bases from V and 10 bases from J; bases unmatched to any gene: 6. This CDR3 has 13 residues. Germline V gives CDR1 SGHTA, CDR2 FQGTGA. CDR3 coding DNA: TGTGCCAGCAGCCCGGACAGGGGGCTTAGAGCTTTCTTT. Translating gives CASSPDRGLRAFF.

This chain joins TRBV3-1 and TRBJ1-2; D is unresolved. V was cut by 3 bases and J by 8 bases, with 13 bases left in between. The CDR3 contains 13 residues. The germline V gene encodes CDR1 LGHDT and CDR2 YNNKEL (reference sequence). The CDR3 DNA sequence: TGTGCCAGCAGCCAGCCTGGAGGGATCGGCTACACCTTC. Translated: CASSQPGGIGYTF.

In this sample, this clonotype turned up many times. The chain uses TRBV18 and TRBJ2-7; D gene uncertain. The CDR3 is made up of 14 amino acids. V lost 6 bases and J 3 bases, leaving 15 bases between the germline ends. Germline V lookup: CDR1 KGHSH, CDR2 LQKENI. CDR3 bases: TGTGCCAGCTCCCACAGTGCGGCGGACTACGAGCAGTACTTC. Translated: CASSHSAADYEQYF.

V usage is TRBV25-1 and J usage is TRBJ2-1; tentatively, D is TRBD2 (6 bases). CDR3 length: 13 amino acids. Germline V gene data show CDR1 as MGHDK and CDR2 as SYGVNS. Trimming cost V 8 bases and J 6 bases, with 14 bases left between them. DNA of the CDR3: TGTGCCAGCGGCCCCGTGGGGGGCAATGAGCAGTTCTTC. Protein product: CASGPVGGNEQFF.

The table lists this clonotype with many counts. This chain connects TRBV6-6 to TRBJ2-7, with D uncertain. Trimming removed 0 bases from V and 0 bases from J, with 6 bases in between. This CDR3 region has 14 residues. Germline values: CDR1 MNHNY, CDR2 SVGAGI (reference sequence). The CDR3, as DNA: TGTGCCAGCAGTTACTCGGTTTTCTCCTACGAGCAGTACTTC. Translating it yields CASSYSVFSYEQYF.

The rearrangement uses TRBV28 and TRBJ1-5; D perhaps matches TRBD1 (5 bases). Germline CDR1 and CDR2: MDHEN and SYDVKM. The V gene lost 7 bases and the J gene lost 6 bases, with 16 bases spanning the gap. The CDR3 loop spans 14 amino acids. For the CDR3, the DNA is TGTGCCAGCACCGACGACAGCCTCTCTCAGCCCCAGCATTTT. Protein sequence: CASTDDSLSQPQHF. Together with reference TRBV28 and TRBJ1-5, the CDR3 gives the full variable domain: DVKVTQSSRYLVKRTGEKVFLECVQDMDHENMFWYRQDPGLGLRLIYFSYDVKMKEKGDIPEGYSVSREKKERFSLILESASTNQTSMYLCASTDDSLSQPQHFGDGTRLSIL.

This clonotype showed up many times. The DNA for the CDR3 is TGTGCCAGCGATAGAGATAGGAGAACCTACGAGCAGTACTTC. It yields the protein CASDRDRRTYEQYF. The V and J genes are TRBV2 and TRBJ2-7; D is undetermined. The CDR3 runs to 14 residues. Deletions cut 8 bases from V and 2 bases from J, with 16 bases between. Germline CDR1 is SNHLY and CDR2 is FYNNEI.

The chain couples TRBV28 to TRBJ1-5; D is ambiguous. CDR1 and CDR2 from the germline V gene are MDHEN and SYDVKM. The V and J ends lost 6 bases and 4 bases respectively, with 7 bases between them. The CDR3 covers 12 residues. CDR3: CASRPDNQPQHF. CDR3 nucleotide sequence: TGTGCCAGCAGACCGGATAATCAGCCCCAGCATTTT.

This clonotype was observed a few times. V and J are TRBV5-1 and TRBJ2-1; perhaps TRBD2 as D (5 bases). Germline V gives CDR1 SGHRS, CDR2 YFSETQ. V lost 7 bases, J lost 3 bases, and 11 bases lay in between. This CDR3 is built from 13 residues. CDR3: CASSSEGYNEQFF. Here the CDR3 DNA reads TGCGCCAGCTCCAGCGAGGGCTACAATGAGCAGTTCTTC.

The V call is TRBV2, the J call TRBJ2-7; the match to TRBD1 covers 8 bases. The germline V gene has CDR1 SNHLY and CDR2 FYNNEI. J was trimmed by 5 bases and V by 4 bases; bases with no gene match: 16. CDR3 length: 17 residues. The CDR3 region has the DNA TGTGCCAGCAGTGCGGACAGGGTAGGAGGGTCAGTAGACGAGCAGTACTTC. It codes for CASSADRVGGSVDEQYF. The full variable domain, its missing parts supplied by reference TRBV2 and TRBJ2-7, is EPEVTQTPSHQVTQMGQEVILRCVPISNHLYFYWYRQILGQKVEFLVSFYNNEISEKSEIFDDQFSVERPDGSNFTLKIRSTKLEDSAMYFCASSADRVGGSVDEQYFGPGTRLTVT.

This clonotype has just a few counts. This rearrangement joins TRBV6-1 to TRBJ1-5, with D possibly being TRBD1 (6 bases). V lost 6 bases, J lost 2 bases, and 11 bases lay in between. CDR1 is MNHNS and CDR2 is SASEGT in the germline V gene. This CDR3 is built from 14 residues. CDR3 DNA sequence: TGTGCCAGCAGGCCCACAGGGCGCAATCAGCCCCAGCATTTT. It yields the protein CASRPTGRNQPQHF.

The chain employs TRBV24-1 and TRBJ2-2; 9 bases align to TRBD1. Germline CDR1 is KGHDR and CDR2 is SFDVKD. The CDR3 length is 16 residues. Trimming removed 9 bases from V and 3 bases from J; junction bases left unmatched: 10. The CDR3 region has the DNA TGTGCCACCGCTTCCCCGGACAGGGGTTACACCGGGGAGCTGTTTTTT. It specifies CATASPDRGYTGELFF.

At least ten counts were recorded for this clonotype. J is TRBJ1-1 and V is TRBV2; D is perhaps TRBD1 (5 bases). This CDR3 region has 16 residues. CDR1 is SNHLY and CDR2 is FYNNEI in the germline V gene. Trimming pared 4 bases from V and 1 base from J, leaving 16 bases between. The CDR3 here is CASSAPWGTENTEAFF. CDR3 nucleotides: TGTGCCAGCAGTGCCCCCTGGGGCACAGAGAACACTGAAGCTTTCTTT.

The chain links TRBV19 to TRBJ1-2; TRBD1 aligns across 9 bases. This CDR3 is built from 15 residues. Germline trimming cut 3 bases from V and 4 bases from J; bases unmatched to any gene: 6. Germline values: CDR1 LNHDA, CDR2 SQIVND (reference sequence). In DNA, the CDR3 is TGTGCCAGTAGTATCTTCGGGGGACAGGGCTATGGCTACACCTTC. The encoded protein is CASSIFGGQGYGYTF.

This clonotype appeared many times. This chain connects TRBV11-2 to TRBJ2-1, with 8 nucleotides matching TRBD2. The CDR3 covers 15 residues. The trim removed 3 bases at V and 7 bases at J, leaving 8 bases unmatched. The V gene's germline CDR1 is SGHAT and CDR2 FQNNGV. The CDR3 nucleotides read TGTGCCAGCAGCTTTCAATCGGGAGGGCGGAATGAGCAGTTCTTC. Its protein product is CASSFQSGGRNEQFF.

This clonotype was seen a few times. The chain combines TRBV13 with TRBJ1-1, with 11 positions matching TRBD1. The germline V gene encodes CDR1 PRHDT and CDR2 FYEKMQ (reference sequence). This CDR3 is 16 amino acids long. With V trimmed by 5 bases and J by 3 bases, 8 bases remained unmatched. CDR3 in DNA: TGTGCCAGCAGCCTAATGGGACAGGGGGAAGACACTGAAGCTTTCTTT. Protein sequence: CASSLMGQGEDTEAFF.

About this clonotype itself: A read error is the likely source, as a far larger clone sits one nucleotide away. This chain's CDR3 is CANRQGRNTEAFF. The CDR3 DNA follows: TGTGCCAACAGGCAGGGACGGAACACTGAAGCTTTCTTT. V is TRBV15 and J is TRBJ1-1, with a weak D call TRBD1 (5 bases). This CDR3 contains 13 residues. The germline V gene encodes CDR1 LNHNV and CDR2 YYDKDF (reference sequence). With 10 bases removed from V and 1 base from J, the gap between germline ends came to 13 bases. Full variable domain (outside the CDR3, taken from reference TRBV15 and TRBJ1-1): DAMVIQNPRYQVTQFGKPVTLSCSQTLNHNVMYWYQQKSSQAPKLLFHYYDKDFNNEADTPDNFQSRRPNTSFCFLDIRSPGLGDTAMYLCANRQGRNTEAFFGQGTRLTVV.

This rearrangement joins TRBV6-2 or TRBV6-3 to TRBJ2-1, with D hard to call. The CDR3 is 13 amino acids. The germline CDR1 and CDR2 sequences are MNHEY and SVGEGT. Trimming shortened V by 5 bases and J by 5 bases, and 10 bases separated the two germline ends. The CDR3 loop is CASSESRDNEQFF. In DNA, the CDR3 is TGTGCCAGCAGTGAATCGCGAGACAATGAGCAGTTCTTC.

The rearrangement links TRBV19 to TRBJ2-3; no clear D. Per the germline V gene, CDR1 is LNHDA and CDR2 is SQIVND (reference sequence). V gave up 6 bases and J gave up 0 bases, with 13 bases separating them. The CDR3 is 15 amino acids. This CDR3 is CASSRRPLSTDTQYF. The DNA for the CDR3 is TGTGCCAGTAGCCGCCGTCCCCTCAGCACAGATACGCAGTATTTT. Full variable domain (rest looked up from reference TRBV19 and TRBJ2-3): DGGITQSPKYLFRKEGQNVTLSCEQNLNHDAMYWYRQDPGQGLRLIYYSQIVNDFQKGDIAEGYSVSREKKESFPLTVTSAQKNPTAFYLCASSRRPLSTDTQYFGPGTRLTVL.